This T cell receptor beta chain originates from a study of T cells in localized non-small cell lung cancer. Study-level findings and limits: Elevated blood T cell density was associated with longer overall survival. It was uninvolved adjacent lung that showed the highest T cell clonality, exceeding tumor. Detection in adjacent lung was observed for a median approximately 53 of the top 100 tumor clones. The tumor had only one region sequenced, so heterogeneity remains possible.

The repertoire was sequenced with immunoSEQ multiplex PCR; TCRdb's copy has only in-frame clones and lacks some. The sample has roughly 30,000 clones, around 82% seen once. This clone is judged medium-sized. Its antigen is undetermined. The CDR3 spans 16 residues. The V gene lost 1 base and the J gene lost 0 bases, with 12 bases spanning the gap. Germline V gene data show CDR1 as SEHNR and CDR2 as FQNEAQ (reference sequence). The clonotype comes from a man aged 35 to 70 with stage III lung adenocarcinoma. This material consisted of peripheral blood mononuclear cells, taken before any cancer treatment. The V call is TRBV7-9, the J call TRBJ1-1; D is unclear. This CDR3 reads CASSLGRVWMNTEAFF. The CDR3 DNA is TGTGCCAGCAGCTTAGGGAGGGTGTGGATGAACACTGAAGCTTTCTTT.